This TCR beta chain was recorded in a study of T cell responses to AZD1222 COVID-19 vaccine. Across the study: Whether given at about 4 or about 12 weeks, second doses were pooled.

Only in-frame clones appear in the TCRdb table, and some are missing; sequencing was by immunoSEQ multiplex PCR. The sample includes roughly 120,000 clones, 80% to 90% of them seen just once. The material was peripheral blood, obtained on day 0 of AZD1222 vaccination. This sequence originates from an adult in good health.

CDR3: CASIATATGNTIYF. The CDR3 DNA reads as TGTGCCAGCATAGCCACCGCAACTGGAAACACCATATATTTT. V is TRBV6-5 and J is TRBJ1-3, with D uncertain. The ends were cut back, 7 bases at V and 2 bases at J, with 12 bases in the middle. The CDR3 loop spans 14 amino acids. Germline V CDR1 and CDR2: MNHEY, SVGAGI.